This T cell receptor beta chain was recorded in a study of cytomegalovirus exposure and HLA in healthy donors. This CDR3 contains 15 residues. The germline gives CDR1 SQVTM, CDR2 ANQGSEA. The J segment lost 2 bases and the V segment lost 3 bases, leaving 8 bases of the junction unmatched. Study-wide findings and caveats: Cytomegalovirus association was assigned to about 150 TCR beta chains. Reported performance of the classifier showed diagnosis of cytomegalovirus status with high specificity and sensitivity.

Notes on this clone: Antigen: not known.

Vbeta (60) and Jbeta (13) primers were used in the PCR. TCRdb's copy holds only in-frame clones and misses some; the assay was immunoSEQ multiplex PCR. The sample includes approximately 150,000 clones, about three fifths of them seen just once. The rearrangement links TRBV29-1 to TRBJ2-7; TRBD1 matches at 9 bases. The material sequenced was PBMCs. The TCR sequence derives from a male donor in good health and CMV-seronegative. This CDR3 is CSVEEGQGPTYEQYF. In DNA, the CDR3 is TGCAGCGTTGAGGAGGGACAGGGCCCGACCTACGAGCAGTACTTC.